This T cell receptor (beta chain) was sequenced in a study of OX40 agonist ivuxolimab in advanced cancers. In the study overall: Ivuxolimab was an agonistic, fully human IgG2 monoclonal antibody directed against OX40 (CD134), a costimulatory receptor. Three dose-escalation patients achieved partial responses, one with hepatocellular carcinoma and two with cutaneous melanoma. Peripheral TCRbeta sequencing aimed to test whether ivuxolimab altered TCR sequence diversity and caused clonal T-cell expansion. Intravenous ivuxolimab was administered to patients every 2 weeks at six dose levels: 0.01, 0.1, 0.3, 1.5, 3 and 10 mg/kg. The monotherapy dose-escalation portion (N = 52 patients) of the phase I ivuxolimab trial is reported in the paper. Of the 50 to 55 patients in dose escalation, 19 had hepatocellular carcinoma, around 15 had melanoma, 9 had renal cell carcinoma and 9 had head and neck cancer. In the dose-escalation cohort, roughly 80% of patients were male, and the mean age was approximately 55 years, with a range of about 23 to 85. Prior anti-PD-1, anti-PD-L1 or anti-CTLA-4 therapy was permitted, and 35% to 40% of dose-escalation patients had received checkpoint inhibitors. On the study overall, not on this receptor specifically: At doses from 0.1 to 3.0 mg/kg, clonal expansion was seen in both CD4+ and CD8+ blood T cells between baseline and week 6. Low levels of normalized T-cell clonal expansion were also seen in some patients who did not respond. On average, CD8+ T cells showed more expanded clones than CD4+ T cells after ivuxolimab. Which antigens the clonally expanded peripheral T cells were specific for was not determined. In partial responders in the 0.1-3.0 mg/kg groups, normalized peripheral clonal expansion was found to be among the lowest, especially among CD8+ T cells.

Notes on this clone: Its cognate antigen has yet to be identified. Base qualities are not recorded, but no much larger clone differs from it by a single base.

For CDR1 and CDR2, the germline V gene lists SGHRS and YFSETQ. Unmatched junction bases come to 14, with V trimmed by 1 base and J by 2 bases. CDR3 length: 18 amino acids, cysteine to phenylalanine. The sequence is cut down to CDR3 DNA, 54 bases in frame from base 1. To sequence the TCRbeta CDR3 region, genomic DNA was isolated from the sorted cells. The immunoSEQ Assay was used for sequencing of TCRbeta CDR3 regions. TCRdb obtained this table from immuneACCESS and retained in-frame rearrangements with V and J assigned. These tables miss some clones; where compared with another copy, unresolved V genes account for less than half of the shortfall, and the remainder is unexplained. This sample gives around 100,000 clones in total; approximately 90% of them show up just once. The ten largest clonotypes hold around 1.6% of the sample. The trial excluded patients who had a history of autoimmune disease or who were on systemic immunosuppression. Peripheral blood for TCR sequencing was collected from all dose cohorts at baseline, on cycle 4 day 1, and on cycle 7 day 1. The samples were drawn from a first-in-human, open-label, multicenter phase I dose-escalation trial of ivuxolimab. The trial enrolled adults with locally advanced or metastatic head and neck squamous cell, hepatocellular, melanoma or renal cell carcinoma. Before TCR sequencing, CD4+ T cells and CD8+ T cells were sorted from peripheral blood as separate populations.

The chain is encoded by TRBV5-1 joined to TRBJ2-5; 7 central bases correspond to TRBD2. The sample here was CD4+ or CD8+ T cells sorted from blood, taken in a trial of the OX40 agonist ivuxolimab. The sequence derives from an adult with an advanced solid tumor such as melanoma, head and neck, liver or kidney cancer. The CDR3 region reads CASSLYLREASGQETQYF. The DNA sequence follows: TGCGCCAGCAGCTTGTATTTAAGGGAGGCTAGCGGACAAGAGACCCAGTACTTC.